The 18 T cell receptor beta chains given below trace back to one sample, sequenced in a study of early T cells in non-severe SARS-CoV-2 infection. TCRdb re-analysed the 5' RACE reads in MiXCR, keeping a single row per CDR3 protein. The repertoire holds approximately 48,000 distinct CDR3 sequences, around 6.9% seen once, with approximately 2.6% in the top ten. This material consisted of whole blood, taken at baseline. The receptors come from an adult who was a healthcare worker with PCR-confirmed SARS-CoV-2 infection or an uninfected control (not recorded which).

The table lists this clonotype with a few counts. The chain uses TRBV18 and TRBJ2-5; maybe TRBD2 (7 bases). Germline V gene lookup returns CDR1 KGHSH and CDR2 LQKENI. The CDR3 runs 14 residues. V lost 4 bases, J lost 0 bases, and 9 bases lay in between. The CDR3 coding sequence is TGTGCCAGCTCACGGGGGGGGCACCAAGAGACCCAGTACTTC. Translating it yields CASSRGGHQETQYF.

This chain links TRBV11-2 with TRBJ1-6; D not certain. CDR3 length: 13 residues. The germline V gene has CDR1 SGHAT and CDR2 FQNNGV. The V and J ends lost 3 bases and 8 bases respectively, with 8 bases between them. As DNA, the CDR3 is TGTGCCAGCAGCTTCGCCGGAGATTCACCCCTCCACTTT. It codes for CASSFAGDSPLHF.

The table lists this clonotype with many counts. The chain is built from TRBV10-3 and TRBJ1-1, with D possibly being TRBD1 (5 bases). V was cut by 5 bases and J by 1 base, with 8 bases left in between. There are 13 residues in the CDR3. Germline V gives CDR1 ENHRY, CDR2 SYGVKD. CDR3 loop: CAISRQTNTEAFF. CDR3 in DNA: TGTGCCATCAGTCGACAGACGAACACTGAAGCTTTCTTT.

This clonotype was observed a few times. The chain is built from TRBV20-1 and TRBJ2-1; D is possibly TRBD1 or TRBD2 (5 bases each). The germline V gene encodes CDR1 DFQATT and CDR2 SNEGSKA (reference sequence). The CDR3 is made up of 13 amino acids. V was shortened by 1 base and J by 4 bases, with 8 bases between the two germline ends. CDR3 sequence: CSARGGEYNEQFF. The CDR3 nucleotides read TGCAGTGCTAGAGGAGGGGAATACAATGAGCAGTTCTTC.

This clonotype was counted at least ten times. The CDR3 bases are TGTGCCAGCTCACCAGACCAGATTTGGGGAGACGAGCAGTACTTC. Translating gives CASSPDQIWGDEQYF. V usage is TRBV18 and J usage is TRBJ2-7; D may be TRBD2 (5 bases). Trimming removed 2 bases from V and 5 bases from J, with 16 bases in between. Germline CDR1 is KGHSH and CDR2 is LQKENI. CDR3 size: 15 residues.

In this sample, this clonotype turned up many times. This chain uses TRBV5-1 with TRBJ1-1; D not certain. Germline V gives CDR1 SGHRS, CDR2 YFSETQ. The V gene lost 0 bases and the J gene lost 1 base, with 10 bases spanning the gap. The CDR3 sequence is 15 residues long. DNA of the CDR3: TGCGCCAGCAGCTTGGACTTACCCAGGAACACTGAAGCTTTCTTT. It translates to CASSLDLPRNTEAFF.

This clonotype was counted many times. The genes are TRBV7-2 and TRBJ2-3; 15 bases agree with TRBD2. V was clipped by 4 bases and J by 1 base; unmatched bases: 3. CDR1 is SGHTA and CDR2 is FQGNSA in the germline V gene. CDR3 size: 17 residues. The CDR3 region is CASSSGLAGGRTDTQYF. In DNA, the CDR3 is TGTGCCAGCAGCTCCGGACTAGCGGGGGGGCGCACAGATACGCAGTATTTT.

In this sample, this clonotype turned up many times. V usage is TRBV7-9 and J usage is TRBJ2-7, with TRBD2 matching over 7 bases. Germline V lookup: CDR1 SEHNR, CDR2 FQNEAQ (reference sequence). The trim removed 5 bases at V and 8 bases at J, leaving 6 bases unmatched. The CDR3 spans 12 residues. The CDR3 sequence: CASSSGTVKQYF. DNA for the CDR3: TGTGCCAGCAGCAGCGGGACGGTCAAGCAGTACTTC.

DNA for the CDR3: TGTGCCTGGAGTGTCGGGTCTGCAGGGTTATCCGGTGAGCAGTTCTTC. Amino acid sequence: CAWSVGSAGLSGEQFF. J is TRBJ2-1 and V is TRBV30, with a tentative D call TRBD1 (5 bases). CDR3 length equals 16 residues. V was shortened by 0 bases and J by 9 bases, with 21 bases between the two germline ends. Germline-derived CDR1 and CDR2 are GTSNPN and SVGIG (reference sequence).

This CDR3 reads CASSFGQTPGQYF. The CDR3 DNA reads as TGCGCCAGCAGCTTTGGCCAGACCCCCGGGCAGTACTTC. The chain employs TRBV5-1 and TRBJ2-7; D is uncertain. The germline V gene has CDR1 SGHRS and CDR2 YFSETQ. Trimming removed 2 bases at V and 9 bases at J, with 15 bases between. The CDR3 is 13 residues long.

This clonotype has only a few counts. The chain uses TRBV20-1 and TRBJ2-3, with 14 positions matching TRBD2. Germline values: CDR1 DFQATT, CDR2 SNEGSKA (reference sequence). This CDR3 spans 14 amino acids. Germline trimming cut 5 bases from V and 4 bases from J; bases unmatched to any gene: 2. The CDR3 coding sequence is TGCAGTGCTCCGACTAGCGGGGGGGCAGATACGCAGTATTTT. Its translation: CSAPTSGGADTQYF.

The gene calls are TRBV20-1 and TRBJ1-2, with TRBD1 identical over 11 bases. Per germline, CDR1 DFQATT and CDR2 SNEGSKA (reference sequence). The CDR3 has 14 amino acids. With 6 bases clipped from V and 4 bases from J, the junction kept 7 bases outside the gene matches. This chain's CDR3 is CSANRDRGTYGYTF. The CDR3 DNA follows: TGCAGTGCCAACCGGGACAGGGGGACCTATGGCTACACCTTC.

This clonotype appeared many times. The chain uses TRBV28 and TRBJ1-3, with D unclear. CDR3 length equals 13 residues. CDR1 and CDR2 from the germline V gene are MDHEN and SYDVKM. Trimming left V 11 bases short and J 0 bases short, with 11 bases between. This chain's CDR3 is CAHAGFSGNTIYF. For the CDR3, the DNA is TGTGCCCACGCGGGGTTCTCTGGAAACACCATATATTTT.

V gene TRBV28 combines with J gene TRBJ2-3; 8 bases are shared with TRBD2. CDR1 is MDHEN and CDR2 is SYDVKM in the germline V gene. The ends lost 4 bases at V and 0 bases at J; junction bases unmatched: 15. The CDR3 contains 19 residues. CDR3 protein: CASSSYSGGGPYSTDTQYF. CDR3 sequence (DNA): TGTGCCAGCAGTTCGTACTCGGGCGGGGGGCCTTACAGCACAGATACGCAGTATTTT.

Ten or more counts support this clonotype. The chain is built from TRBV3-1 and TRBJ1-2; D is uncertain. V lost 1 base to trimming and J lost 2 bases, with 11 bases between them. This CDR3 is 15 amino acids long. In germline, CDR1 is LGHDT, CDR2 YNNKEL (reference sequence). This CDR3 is CASSQANQNNYGYTF. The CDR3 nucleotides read TGTGCCAGCAGCCAAGCAAACCAGAACAACTATGGCTACACCTTC.

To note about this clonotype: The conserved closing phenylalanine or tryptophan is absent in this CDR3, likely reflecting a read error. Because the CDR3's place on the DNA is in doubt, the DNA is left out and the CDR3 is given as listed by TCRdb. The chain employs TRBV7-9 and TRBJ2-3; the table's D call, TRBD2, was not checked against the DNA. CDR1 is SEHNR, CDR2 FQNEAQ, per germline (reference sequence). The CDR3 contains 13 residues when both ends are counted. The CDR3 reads CASSLASEARYEA.

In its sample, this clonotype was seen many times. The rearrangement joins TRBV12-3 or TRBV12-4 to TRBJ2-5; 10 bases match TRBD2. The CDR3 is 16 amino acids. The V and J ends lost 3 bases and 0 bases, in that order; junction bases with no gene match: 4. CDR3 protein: CASSFCSGGHQETQYF. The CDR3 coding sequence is TGTGCCAGCAGTTTTTGTAGCGGGGGGCACCAAGAGACCCAGTACTTC.

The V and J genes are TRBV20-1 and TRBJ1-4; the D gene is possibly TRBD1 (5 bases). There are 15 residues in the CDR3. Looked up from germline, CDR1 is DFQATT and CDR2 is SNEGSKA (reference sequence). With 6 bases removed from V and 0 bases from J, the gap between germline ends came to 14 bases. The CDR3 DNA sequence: TGCAGTGCGCCCTGGGGGGGTACAACTAATGAAAAACTGTTTTTT. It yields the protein CSAPWGGTTNEKLFF.